This note documents a single T cell receptor beta chain sequence. Its binding antigen is unknown. No base quality information exists; no much larger clone differs at one position. The source of the sample is a study of blood T cell repertoires in COVID-19 (dated by TCRdb to about 2020). About the study as a whole: Collaborator samples came from the United States, Italy and Spain and covered acute and convalescent phases of COVID-19. Sample metadata almost always included a de-identified subject ID, COVID-19 status, age in years and sex. Subjects who had been exposed to COVID-19, were actively infected with it, or had recovered from it provided the deeply sampled blood TCRbeta repertoires that made up the dataset. The samples were drawn from two sources: the first 160 participants of the ongoing ImmuneRACE study, and 950 to 1,500 subjects contributed by 6 global collaborators. The repertoires were released in a freely available public database intended as a resource for research on the immune response to SARS-CoV-2. Where available, HLA class I and class II types were taken from metadata supplied by the sample provider and were not determined by assay-based typing. The material from the prospective study consisted of cDNA or gDNA derived from T cells, B-cell-depleted T cells, or PBMCs.

For CDR1 and CDR2, the germline V gene (reference sequence) lists MNHNY and SVGAGI. Trimming at the junction amounts to 8 bases on V and 0 bases on J, and the germline ends lie 5 bases apart. Measured from the cysteine to the phenylalanine, the CDR3 is 12 residues long. Just the 36-base CDR3 DNA is kept, in frame starting at base 1. TCRbeta CDR3 regions were amplified from genomic DNA using the immunoSEQ Assay, a bias-controlled multiplex PCR. The authors' pipeline ran thus. The number of nucleated cells in each sample was estimated by amplification of reference gene primers within the assay. Sequence reads were collapsed and filtered to measure the absolute abundance of every unique TCRbeta CDR3 rearrangement. For each sample, productive Simpson clonality was calculated as the square root of Simpson's diversity index across productive rearrangements. Not all clones reach the TCRdb copy of this immuneACCESS table, which keeps in-frame sequences only. Checked studies attribute under half of the gap to unresolved V genes and leave the rest unexplained. That table is the source of V, J and clone size, and D and trimming were worked out from the DNA. The sample has a few hundred thousand clones on record, more than 70% of them singletons. 9% to 15% of the sample is taken by the ten largest.

The collaborating institutions used their own protocols to collect whole blood in K2EDTA tubes. Collaborator samples were shipped for TCRbeta analysis as frozen whole blood, isolated PBMCs, or DNA extracted from either sample type. On the study overall, not on this receptor specifically: The amount of clinical and demographic metadata varied by source and participant and was provided uncurated.

The sample consisted of peripheral blood. This receptor chain uses TRBV6-6 and TRBJ1-3, with the D gene not clear enough to name. The TCR originated in a man older than 75 with acute or convalescent COVID-19. The sequenced DNA is TGTGCCAGCCACAGCTCTGGAAACACCATATATTTT. Its translation is CASHSSGNTIYF.